Each of the 2 T cell receptor beta chains below was sequenced from the same sample in a study of blood T cells in healthy people across ages. A sample-barcoded 5' primer and a J-beta primer mix were used in a second PCR of roughly 7 to 11 cycles. TCRdb reprocessed the 5' RACE reads via MiXCR and lists one record per CDR3 protein. The table includes roughly 700,000 distinct CDR3 sequences, around half detected once. The sample comprised blood. These receptor sequences come from a woman aged 60-75 years in good health.

The chain links TRBV24-1 to TRBJ1-5, with 12 bases aligning to TRBD1. Germline CDR1 KGHDR, CDR2 SFDVKD. Trimming removed 6 bases from V and 7 bases from J; junction bases left unmatched: 9. CDR3 length: 16 amino acids. CDR3 protein: CATSPTGTGGDQPQHF. CDR3 DNA: TGTGCCACCAGTCCAACCGGGACAGGGGGCGACCAGCCCCAGCATTTT.

The chain recombines TRBV6-2 or TRBV6-3 with TRBJ2-5; possibly TRBD2 for D (6 bases). The CDR3 contains 16 residues. Germline V gene lookup returns CDR1 MNHEY and CDR2 SVGEGT. Trimming shortened V by 2 bases and J by 5 bases, and 18 bases separated the two germline ends. The chain's CDR3 is CASSYQDGRRAETQYF. The DNA of the CDR3 is TGTGCCAGCAGTTACCAAGACGGCAGGAGGGCTGAGACCCAGTACTTC.